This T cell receptor beta chain was identified in a study of beta chain features in type 1 diabetes. CDR1 is KGHSH and CDR2 is LQKENI in the germline V gene. V was trimmed by 6 bases and J by 5 bases, leaving 9 bases between them. This CDR3 contains 12 residues. As for this clone: Its specificity is not known.

Purities over 95% were achieved in all sorted populations. Findings and caveats of the study: VDJ junctions from patients with type 1 diabetes contained fewer insertions and more deletions. Type 1 diabetes patients had TCRB CDR3s that were shorter (moderately but significantly so) in all four CD4+ subsets.

Investigators reverse transcribed all isolated RNA, so they sequenced expressed TCRB transcripts. Repertoires were generated with immunoSEQ multiplex PCR, while TCRdb's copy carries only in-frame clones and drops some. The sample contains over 15,000 clones, 69% of which appear only once. The sequencing input was Tregs from blood. This rearrangement joins TRBV18 to TRBJ2-3; D possibly corresponds to TRBD1 (6 bases). The receptor was derived from a man aged 25-45 years with type 1 diabetes. The CDR3 region is CASSQQGDTQYF. The CDR3 region has the DNA TGTGCCAGCTCTCAACAGGGAGATACGCAGTATTTT.